These T cell receptor beta chains were read from a single sample in a study of OX40 agonist ivuxolimab in advanced cancers. Here immunoSEQ multiplex PCR was the method, and the copy in TCRdb shows in-frame clones only, minus some. The table lists about 120,000 clones, over 85% of them singletons, with approximately 0.15% in the top ten. Material: CD4+ or CD8+ T cells sorted from blood, obtained in a trial of the OX40 agonist ivuxolimab. The origin of the receptors is an adult with an advanced solid tumor such as melanoma, head and neck, liver or kidney cancer. The CDR3 runs from the conserved cysteine through the conserved F or W.

length: 14; V: TRBV10-3; CDR3: CAIRLAGGPGEQYF
length: 15; V: TRBV6-5; CDR3: CASSYRGLAKNIQYF
length: 15; V: TRBV11-1; CDR3: CASSLRTGGRETQYF
length: 14; V: TRBV5-4; CDR3: CASSPIGRAETQYF
length: 15; V: TRBV7-2; CDR3: CASSLDRGPNQPQHF
length: 17; V: TRBV9; CDR3: CASSAPGGAPYSETQYF
length: 15; V: TRBV5-1; CDR3: CASSLVAGSQETQYF
length: 15; V: TRBV9; CDR3: CASSVATGAFDEQYF
length: 15; V: TRBV30; CDR3: CAWSVGGAVSYEQYF
length: 15; V: TRBV7-3; CDR3: CASSLLGGSLYEQYF
length: 17; V: TRBV2; CDR3: CASTQTGASSGANVLTF
length: 11; V: TRBV20-1; CDR3: CSALQGGEAFF
length: 15; V: TRBV5-1; CDR3: CASSFDRGRQETQYF
length: 16; V: TRBV28; CDR3: CASSLSPAVSEETQYF
length: 11; V: TRBV18; CDR3: CASSPVSGYTF
length: 14; V: TRBV5-1; CDR3: CASSYSGGSYEQYF
length: 14; V: TRBV6-1; CDR3: CASSPDRALQGYTF
length: 15; V: TRBV7-9; CDR3: CASSSGHPNTGELFF
length: 14; V: TRBV6-5; CDR3: CASSRGTTNTEAFF
length: 13; V: TRBV10-3; CDR3: CAISDLGTDTQYF
length: 15; V: TRBV2; CDR3: CASSGTGNPNQPQHF
length: 15; V: TRBV5-1; CDR3: CASSLSGTSVETQYF
length: 12; V: TRBV28; CDR3: CASRGDIGGYTF
length: 15; V: TRBV28; CDR3: CASSFIGGSLETQYF
length: 15; V: TRBV2; CDR3: CASSVDRGLGQPQHF
length: 13; V: TRBV11-2; CDR3: CASSPPYHSPLHF
length: 14; V: TRBV7-3; CDR3: CASSPTGVKETQYF
length: 16; V: TRBV2; CDR3: CASSAGFGIANEKLFF
length: 13; V: TRBV30; CDR3: CAWSAGTVEGYTF
length: 15; V: TRBV7-9; CDR3: CASSLGGWTNTEAFF
length: 14; V: TRBV5-1; CDR3: CASSLGQADSPLHF
length: 13; V: TRBV18; CDR3: CASSPQTGDEQFF
length: 15; V: TRBV6-6; CDR3: CASSPRSGNGNEQFF
length: 14; V: TRBV2; CDR3: CASSERTSRYEQYF
length: 12; V: TRBV7-9; CDR3: CASSPPGKTQYF
length: 14; V: TRBV27; CDR3: CASSFHGAGNTIYF
length: 15; V: TRBV28; CDR3: CASSLSGPHYNEQFF
length: 16; V: TRBV27; CDR3: CASSRGAVGLGNIQYF
length: 15; V: TRBV5-1; CDR3: CASSFPGVNDYGYTF
length: 15; V: TRBV19; CDR3: CASSMAELHTDTQYF
length: 15; V: TRBV19; CDR3: CASSRPETSGNEQFF
length: 15; V: TRBV15; CDR3: CATSRRHRESLPQHF
length: 16; V: TRBV6-5; CDR3: CASSSPRSGGTDTQYF
length: 16; V: TRBV9; CDR3: CASAGTSGVTSYEQYF
length: 16; V: TRBV7-3; CDR3: CASSFQGRTDTDTQYF
length: 14; V: TRBV2; CDR3: CASSAKGFGDEQFF
length: 16; V: TRBV15; CDR3: CATSTRQGARTDTQYF
length: 14; V: TRBV7-3; CDR3: CASSPNGGTGELFF
length: 13; V: TRBV6-4; CDR3: CASSELATGELFF
length: 13; V: TRBV18; CDR3: CASSQQGGYEQYF
length: 13; V: TRBV7-8; CDR3: CASSLTYSGELFF
length: 13; V: TRBV28; CDR3: CASRLDGIYGYTF
length: 14; V: TRBV11-2; CDR3: CASSRDYSNQPQHF